This note documents a single TCR beta chain sequence. This sample was included in a study of blood T cell repertoires in COVID-19. In the study overall: Sources were T cells, B-cell-depleted T cells, or PBMCs; the material itself was cDNA or gDNA.

The authors' processing: Reference gene primers were amplified, and this amplification served to estimate nucleated cell counts. Assay used: immunoSEQ multiplex PCR; TCRdb lists only in-frame clones, some missing. V, J and clone size are taken as reported in that table, and D and trimming were inferred from the DNA itself. The table includes approximately 100,000 clones, approximately 84% detected once. Germline values: CDR1 SEHNR, CDR2 FQNEAQ (reference sequence). V was clipped by 4 bases and J by 2 bases, with 15 bases between them. The CDR3 consists of 16 residues. The genes are TRBV7-9 and TRBJ2-1; a possible D gene is TRBD1 (6 bases). The source of this sequence is a man aged 55 to 70 with acute or convalescent COVID-19. What was sequenced was peripheral blood. The CDR3 spells CASSYRRTATYNEQFF. The CDR3 coding sequence is TGTGCCAGCAGCTATAGGCGGACAGCGACCTACAATGAGCAGTTCTTC. Variable domain in full (rest from reference TRBV7-9 and TRBJ2-1): DTGVSQNPRHKITKRGQNVTFRCDPISEHNRLYWYRQTLGQGPEFLTYFQNEAQLEKSRLLSDRFSAERPKGSFSTLEIQRTEQGDSAMYLCASSYRRTATYNEQFFGPGTRLTVL.